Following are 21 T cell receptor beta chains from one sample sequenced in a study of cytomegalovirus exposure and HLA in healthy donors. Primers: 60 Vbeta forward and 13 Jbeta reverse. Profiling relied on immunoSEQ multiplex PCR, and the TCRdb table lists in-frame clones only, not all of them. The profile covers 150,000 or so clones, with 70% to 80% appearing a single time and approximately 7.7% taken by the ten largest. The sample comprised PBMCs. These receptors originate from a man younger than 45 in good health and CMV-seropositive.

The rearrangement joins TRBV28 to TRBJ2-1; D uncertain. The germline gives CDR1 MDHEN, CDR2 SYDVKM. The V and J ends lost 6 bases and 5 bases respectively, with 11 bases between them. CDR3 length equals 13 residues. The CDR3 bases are TGTGCCAGCAGGTGGAGCCAGAACAATGAGCAGTTCTTC. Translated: CASRWSQNNEQFF.

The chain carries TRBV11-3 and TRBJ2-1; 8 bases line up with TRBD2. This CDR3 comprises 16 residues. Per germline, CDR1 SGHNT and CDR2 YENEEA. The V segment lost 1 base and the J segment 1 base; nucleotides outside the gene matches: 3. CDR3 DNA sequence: TGTGCCAGCAGCTTAGTGGCTAGCGGGTCCTACAATGAGCAGTTCTTC. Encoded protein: CASSLVASGSYNEQFF. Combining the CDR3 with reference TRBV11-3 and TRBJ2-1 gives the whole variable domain EAGVVQSPRYKIIEKKQPVAFWCNPISGHNTLYWYLQNLGQGPELLIRYENEEAVDDSQLPKDRFSAERLKGVDSTLKIQPAELGDSAVYLCASSLVASGSYNEQFFGPGTRLTVL.

CDR3 amino acids: CASGAGGFGYTF. The CDR3 DNA reads as TGTGCCAGCGGGGCAGGGGGGTTTGGCTACACCTTC. The V call is TRBV6-5, the J call TRBJ1-2, with TRBD1 matching 7 bases. After removal of 8 bases from V and 7 bases from J, the junction contained 7 bases not matched to a gene. The germline CDR1 and CDR2 sequences are MNHEY and SVGAGI. The CDR3 is made up of 12 amino acids.

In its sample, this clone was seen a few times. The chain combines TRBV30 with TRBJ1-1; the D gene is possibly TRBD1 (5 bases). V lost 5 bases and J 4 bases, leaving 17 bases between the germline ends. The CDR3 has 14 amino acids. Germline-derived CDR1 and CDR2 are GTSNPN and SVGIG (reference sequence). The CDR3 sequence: CAWDLGHGGTEAFF. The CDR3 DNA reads TGTGCCTGGGACCTCGGCCACGGGGGCACTGAAGCTTTCTTT. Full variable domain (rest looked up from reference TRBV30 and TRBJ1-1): SQTIHQWPATLVQPVGSPLSLECTVEGTSNPNLYWYRQAAGRGLQLLFYSVGIGQISSEVPQNLSASRPQDRQFILSSKKLLLSDSGFYLCAWDLGHGGTEAFFGQGTRLTVV.

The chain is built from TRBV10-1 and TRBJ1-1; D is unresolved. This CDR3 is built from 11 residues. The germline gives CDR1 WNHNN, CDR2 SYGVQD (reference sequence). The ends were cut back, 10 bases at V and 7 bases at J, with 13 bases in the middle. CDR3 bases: TGCGCCATACAGTATTGCCATGAAGCTTTCTTT. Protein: CAIQYCHEAFF.

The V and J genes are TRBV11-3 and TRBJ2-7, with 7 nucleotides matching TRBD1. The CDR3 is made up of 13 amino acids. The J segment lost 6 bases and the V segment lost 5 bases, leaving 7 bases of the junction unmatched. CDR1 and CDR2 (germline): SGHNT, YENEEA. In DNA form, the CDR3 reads TGTGCCAGCAGCGTCGGGACAGCAGGCGAGCAGTACTTC. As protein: CASSVGTAGEQYF.

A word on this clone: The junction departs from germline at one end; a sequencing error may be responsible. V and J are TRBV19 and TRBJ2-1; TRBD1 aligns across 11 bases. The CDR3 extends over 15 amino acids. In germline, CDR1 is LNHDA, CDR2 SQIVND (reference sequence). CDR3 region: CASRIADRGPNEQFF. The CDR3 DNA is TGTGCCAGTAGGATAGCGGACAGGGGGCCCAATGAGCAGTTCTTC.

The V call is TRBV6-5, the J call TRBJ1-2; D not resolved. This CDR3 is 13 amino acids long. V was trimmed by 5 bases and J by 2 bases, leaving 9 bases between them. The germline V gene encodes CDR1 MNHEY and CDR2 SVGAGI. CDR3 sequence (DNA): TGTGCCAGCAGTGAGGAGGTCAACTATGGCTACACCTTC. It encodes CASSEEVNYGYTF.

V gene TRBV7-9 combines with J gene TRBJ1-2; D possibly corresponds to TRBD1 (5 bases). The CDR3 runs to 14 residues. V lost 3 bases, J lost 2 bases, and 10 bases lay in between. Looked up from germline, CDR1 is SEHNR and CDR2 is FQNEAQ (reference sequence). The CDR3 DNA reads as TGTGCCAGCAGCTTTGGTTCAGGGAACTATGGCTACACCTTC. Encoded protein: CASSFGSGNYGYTF.

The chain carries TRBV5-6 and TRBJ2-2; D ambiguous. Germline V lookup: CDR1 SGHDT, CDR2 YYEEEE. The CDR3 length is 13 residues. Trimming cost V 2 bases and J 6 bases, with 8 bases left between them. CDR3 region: CASSFTVSGELFF. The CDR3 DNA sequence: TGTGCCAGCAGCTTCACGGTCTCCGGGGAGCTGTTTTTT. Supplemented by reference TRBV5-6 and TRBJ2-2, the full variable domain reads DAGVTQSPTHLIKTRGQQVTLRCSPKSGHDTVSWYQQALGQGPQFIFQYYEEEERQRGNFPDRFSGHQFPNYSSELNVNALLLGDSALYLCASSFTVSGELFFGEGSRLTVL.

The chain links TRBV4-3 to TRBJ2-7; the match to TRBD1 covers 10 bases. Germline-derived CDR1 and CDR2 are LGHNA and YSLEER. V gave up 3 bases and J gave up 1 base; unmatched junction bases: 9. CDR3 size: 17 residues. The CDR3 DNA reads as TGCGCCAGCAGCCAGGTCAGGGGGGACAGGGGATCCTACGAGCAGTACTTC. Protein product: CASSQVRGDRGSYEQYF.

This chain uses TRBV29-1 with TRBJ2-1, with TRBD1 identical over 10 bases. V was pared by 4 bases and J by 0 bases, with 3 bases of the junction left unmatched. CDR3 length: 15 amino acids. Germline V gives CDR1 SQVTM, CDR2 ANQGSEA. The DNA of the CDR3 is TGCAGCGTTGGGACAGGGGGAAGCTCCTACAATGAGCAGTTCTTC. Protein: CSVGTGGSSYNEQFF.

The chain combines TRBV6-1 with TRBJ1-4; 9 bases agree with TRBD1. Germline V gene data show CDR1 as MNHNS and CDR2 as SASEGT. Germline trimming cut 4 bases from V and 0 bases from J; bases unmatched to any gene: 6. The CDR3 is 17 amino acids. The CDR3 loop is CASSVDRGTATNEKLFF. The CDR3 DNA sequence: TGTGCCAGCAGTGTTGACAGGGGGACTGCAACTAATGAAAAACTGTTTTTT.

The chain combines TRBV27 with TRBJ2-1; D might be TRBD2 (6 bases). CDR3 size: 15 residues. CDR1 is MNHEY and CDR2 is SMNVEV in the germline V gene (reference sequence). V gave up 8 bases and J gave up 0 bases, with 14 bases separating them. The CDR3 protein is CASARDGSSYNEQFF. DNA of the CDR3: TGTGCCAGCGCGAGGGACGGGAGCTCCTACAATGAGCAGTTCTTC.

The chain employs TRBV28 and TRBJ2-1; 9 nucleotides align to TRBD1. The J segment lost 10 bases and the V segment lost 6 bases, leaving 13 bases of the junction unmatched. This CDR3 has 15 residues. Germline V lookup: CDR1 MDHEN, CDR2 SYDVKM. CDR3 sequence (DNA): TGTGCCAGCAGCCGTCCCGGGACAGGGTTAGGGGAGCAGTTCTTC. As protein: CASSRPGTGLGEQFF.

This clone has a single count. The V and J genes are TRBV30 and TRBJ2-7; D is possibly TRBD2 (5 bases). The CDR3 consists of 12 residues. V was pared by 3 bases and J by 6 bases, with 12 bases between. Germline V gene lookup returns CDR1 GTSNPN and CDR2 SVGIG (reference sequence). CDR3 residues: CAWSRDLGEQYF. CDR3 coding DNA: TGTGCCTGGAGCCGGGATCTCGGCGAGCAGTACTTC.

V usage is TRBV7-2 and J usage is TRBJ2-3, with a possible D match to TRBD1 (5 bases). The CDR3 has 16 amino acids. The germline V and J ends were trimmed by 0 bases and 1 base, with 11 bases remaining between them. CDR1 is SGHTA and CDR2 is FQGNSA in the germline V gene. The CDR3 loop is CASSLAVGRGTDTQYF. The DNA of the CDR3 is TGTGCCAGCAGCTTAGCGGTCGGCAGGGGCACAGATACGCAGTATTTT.

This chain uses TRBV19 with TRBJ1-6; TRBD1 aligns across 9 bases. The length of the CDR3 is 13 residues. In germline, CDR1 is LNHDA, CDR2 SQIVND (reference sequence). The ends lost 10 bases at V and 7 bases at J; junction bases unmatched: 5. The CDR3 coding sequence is TGTGCCACGAGGGACAGGGAAAATTCACCCCTCCACTTT. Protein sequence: CATRDRENSPLHF.

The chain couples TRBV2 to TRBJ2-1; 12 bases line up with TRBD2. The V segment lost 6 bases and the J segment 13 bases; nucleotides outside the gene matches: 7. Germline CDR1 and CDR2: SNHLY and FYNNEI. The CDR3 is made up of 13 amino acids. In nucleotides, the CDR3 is TGTGCCAGCAGAGAGCTAGCGGGAGGGGGTCAGTTCTTC. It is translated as CASRELAGGGQFF.

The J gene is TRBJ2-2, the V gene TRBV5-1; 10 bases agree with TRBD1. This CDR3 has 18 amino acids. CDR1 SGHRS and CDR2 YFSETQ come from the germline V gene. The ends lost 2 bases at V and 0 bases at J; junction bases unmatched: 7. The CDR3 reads CASSLERTGGSNTGELFF. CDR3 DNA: TGCGCCAGCAGCTTAGAGCGGACAGGGGGATCGAACACCGGGGAGCTGTTTTTT.

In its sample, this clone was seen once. The CDR3 region is CASSQGGHPTDTQYF. The CDR3 coding sequence is TGCGCCAGCAGCCAAGGCGGACATCCCACAGATACGCAGTATTTT. The chain joins TRBV4-1 to TRBJ2-3; maybe TRBD1 (5 bases). The CDR3 consists of 15 residues. Germline CDR1 and CDR2: MGHRA and YSYEKL. V was trimmed by 1 base and J by 2 bases, leaving 10 bases between them.